The rows below give T cell receptor beta chains drawn from one sample of a study of cytomegalovirus exposure and HLA in healthy donors. Libraries were prepared by immunoSEQ multiplex PCR; TCRdb keeps only in-frame clonotypes and omits some of them. Counted here are around 200,000 clones, around 86% occurring once; the ten biggest clones make up approximately 0.8%. Sequences were obtained from PBMCs. Receptor source: a woman aged 18-35 years in good health and CMV-seronegative. The CDR3 runs from the conserved cysteine through the conserved F or W. D genes are given only for firm matches. Expanded clones get a size class; other rows say once, few or many, or leave the size out.

size: -
V: TRBV28
D: TRBD2
J: TRBJ2-7
CDR3: CASSFMGGTYEQYF
DNA: TGTGCCAGCAGTTTTATGGGGGGGACGTACGAGCAGTACTTC

size: -
V: TRBV11-2
D: TRBD2
J: TRBJ2-1
CDR3: CASSLLFQRELREQFF
DNA: TGTGCCAGCAGCTTATTGTTCCAGCGGGAGTTGAGGGAGCAGTTCTTC

size: -
V: TRBV4-1
D: TRBD1
J: TRBJ1-4
CDR3: CASSQPPGQGASTNEKLFF
DNA: TGCGCCAGCAGCCAACCACCGGGACAGGGGGCGTCCACTAATGAAAAACTGTTTTTT

size: -
V: TRBV29-1
D: -
J: TRBJ1-2
CDR3: CSAGVFDLGYTF
DNA: TGCAGCGCCGGGGTTTTCGATCTTGGCTACACCTTC

size: -
V: TRBV6-5
D: TRBD1
J: TRBJ2-7
CDR3: CASSFDRGFHEQYF
DNA: TGTGCCAGCAGTTTCGACAGGGGTTTCCACGAGCAGTACTTC

size: -
V: TRBV29-1
D: -
J: TRBJ2-2
CDR3: CSGQHTGELFF
DNA: TGCAGCGGACAGCACACCGGGGAGCTGTTTTTT

size: few
V: TRBV4-2
D: TRBD2
J: TRBJ2-5
CDR3: CASSQGSSGGQETQYF
DNA: TGTGCCAGCAGCCAAGGTTCTAGCGGGGGACAAGAGACCCAGTACTTC

size: few
V: TRBV2
D: TRBD2
J: TRBJ2-5
CDR3: CASSGGSGEQETQYF
DNA: TGTGCCAGCAGCGGAGGGAGCGGGGAACAAGAGACCCAGTACTTC

size: -
V: TRBV25-1
D: -
J: TRBJ2-7
CDR3: CASSEYSREKGYEQYF
DNA: TGTGCCAGCAGTGAATATTCCCGGGAAAAGGGCTACGAGCAGTACTTC

size: -
V: TRBV6-1
D: -
J: TRBJ2-7
CDR3: CASIGGGFHEQYF
DNA: TGTGCCAGCATCGGAGGGGGCTTCCACGAGCAGTACTTC

size: -
V: TRBV19
D: -
J: TRBJ1-5
CDR3: CASMEEGQPQHF
DNA: TGTGCCAGCATGGAGGAAGGTCAGCCCCAGCATTTT

size: once
V: TRBV9
D: -
J: TRBJ2-6
CDR3: CASSVVGMGANVLTF
DNA: TGTGCCAGCAGCGTAGTCGGGATGGGGGCCAACGTCCTGACTTTC

size: -
V: TRBV7-7
D: -
J: TRBJ2-2
CDR3: CASSSRLDGTGELFF
DNA: TGTGCCAGCAGCTCTCGACTAGACGGCACCGGGGAGCTGTTTTTT

size: few
V: TRBV19
D: TRBD2
J: TRBJ2-2
CDR3: CASSIWASGGTGELFF
DNA: TGTGCCAGTAGTATTTGGGCTAGCGGGGGGACCGGGGAGCTGTTTTTT

size: -
V: TRBV5-1
D: -
J: TRBJ2-6
CDR3: CASSLGYYTQGGWANVLTF
DNA: TGCGCCAGCAGCCTTGGCTATTACACGCAGGGGGGTTGGGCCAACGTCCTGACTTTC

size: -
V: TRBV7-8
D: TRBD2
J: TRBJ2-1
CDR3: CASSLDGGTYYNEQFF
DNA: TGTGCCAGCAGCTTAGACGGGGGGACGTACTACAATGAGCAGTTCTTC

size: -
V: TRBV18
D: TRBD1
J: TRBJ2-2
CDR3: CASSDRGQITGELFF
DNA: TGTGCCAGCTCGGACAGGGGTCAAATCACCGGGGAGCTGTTTTTT

size: -
V: TRBV6-6
D: TRBD2
J: TRBJ2-1
CDR3: CASSYSTSGYNEQFF
DNA: TGTGCCAGCAGTTACTCGACTAGCGGGTACAATGAGCAGTTCTTC

size: -
V: TRBV7-2
D: -
J: TRBJ2-7
CDR3: CASSWAEGFSYEQYF
DNA: TGTGCCAGCAGCTGGGCCGAGGGCTTCTCCTACGAGCAGTACTTC

size: -
V: TRBV30
D: TRBD1
J: TRBJ1-1
CDR3: CACVIGPGQDVNTEAFF
DNA: TGTGCCTGCGTAATTGGACCGGGACAGGATGTGAACACTGAAGCTTTCTTT

size: once
V: TRBV18
D: TRBD1
J: TRBJ2-7
CDR3: CASSLGQGKGSYEQYF
DNA: TGTGCCAGCTCACTGGGACAGGGGAAGGGCTCCTACGAGCAGTACTTC

size: -
V: TRBV28
D: TRBD1
J: TRBJ2-3
CDR3: CASSPLDRASTDTQYF
DNA: TGTGCCAGCAGCCCCCTCGACAGGGCTAGCACAGATACGCAGTATTTT

size: -
V: TRBV7-2
D: TRBD1
J: TRBJ1-4
CDR3: CASSSYRGAEKLFF
DNA: TGTGCCAGCAGCTCCTACAGGGGGGCCGAAAAACTGTTTTTT

size: -
V: TRBV4-1
D: -
J: TRBJ1-4
CDR3: CASSQESRAPGREKLFF
DNA: TGCGCCAGCAGCCAAGAATCTAGGGCACCCGGGAGGGAAAAACTGTTTTTT

size: -
V: TRBV7-8
D: -
J: TRBJ1-1
CDR3: CASSPRERNTEAFF
DNA: TGTGCCAGCAGTCCGAGGGAAAGGAACACTGAAGCTTTCTTT

size: once
V: TRBV28
D: -
J: TRBJ1-5
CDR3: CASSDPGAQHF
DNA: TGTGCCAGCAGCGACCCCGGGGCCCAGCATTTT

size: -
V: TRBV29-1
D: -
J: TRBJ2-1
CDR3: CSVETSLTSSYNEQFF
DNA: TGCAGCGTTGAGACTTCGCTTACTAGCTCCTACAATGAGCAGTTCTTC

size: -
V: TRBV28
D: -
J: TRBJ2-1
CDR3: CASRTLSSYNEQFF
DNA: TGTGCCAGCAGAACTCTGAGCTCCTACAATGAGCAGTTCTTC

size: -
V: TRBV27
D: TRBD2
J: TRBJ2-1
CDR3: CASGLLAGEQFF
DNA: TGTGCCAGCGGTCTCTTAGCGGGTGAGCAGTTCTTC

size: -
V: TRBV13
D: -
J: TRBJ2-2
CDR3: CASSPGARGGELFF
DNA: TGTGCCAGCAGCCCCGGGGCCAGGGGCGGGGAGCTGTTTTTT

size: -
V: TRBV6-1
D: -
J: TRBJ2-7
CDR3: CASSEAAGLRGPQYF
DNA: TGTGCCAGCAGTGAAGCGGCGGGCCTACGAGGCCCCCAGTACTTC

size: -
V: TRBV7-9
D: -
J: TRBJ2-5
CDR3: CASTNSPREEETQYF
DNA: TGTGCCAGCACCAACTCTCCAAGGGAGGAAGAGACCCAGTACTTC

size: few
V: TRBV10-3
D: TRBD1
J: TRBJ1-1
CDR3: CAIRGTADIGEAFF
DNA: TGTGCCATCAGGGGGACAGCCGATATTGGTGAAGCTTTCTTT

size: -
V: TRBV5-8
D: -
J: TRBJ1-5
CDR3: CASSLVLGAASYSSQPQHF
DNA: TGTGCCAGCAGCTTGGTGCTGGGGGCGGCTTCCTACTCTTCTCAGCCCCAGCATTTT

size: -
V: TRBV5-1
D: TRBD1
J: TRBJ1-1
CDR3: CASSSRTGGGLTEAFF
DNA: TGCGCCAGCAGCTCCAGGACAGGGGGGGGACTGACTGAAGCTTTCTTT

size: -
V: TRBV7-2
D: -
J: TRBJ2-1
CDR3: CASSPTSAQGNEQFF
DNA: TGTGCCAGCAGCCCAACTAGCGCTCAGGGGAATGAGCAGTTCTTC

size: -
V: TRBV25-1
D: -
J: TRBJ1-2
CDR3: CASLSPSGGYTF
DNA: TGTGCCAGCCTTTCCCCCTCGGGGGGCTACACCTTC

size: -
V: TRBV9
D: TRBD2
J: TRBJ2-7
CDR3: CASSVESLSGNYEQYF
DNA: TGTGCCAGCAGCGTAGAATCGCTGAGCGGGAACTACGAGCAGTACTTC

size: -
V: TRBV4-2
D: TRBD1
J: TRBJ2-7
CDR3: CASSQKGTAYEQYF
DNA: TGTGCCAGCAGCCAGAAAGGGACAGCCTACGAGCAGTACTTC

size: -
V: TRBV6-4
D: TRBD1
J: TRBJ1-6
CDR3: CASSDRDSNSPLHF
DNA: TGTGCCAGCAGTGACCGGGACAGTAATTCACCCCTCCACTTT